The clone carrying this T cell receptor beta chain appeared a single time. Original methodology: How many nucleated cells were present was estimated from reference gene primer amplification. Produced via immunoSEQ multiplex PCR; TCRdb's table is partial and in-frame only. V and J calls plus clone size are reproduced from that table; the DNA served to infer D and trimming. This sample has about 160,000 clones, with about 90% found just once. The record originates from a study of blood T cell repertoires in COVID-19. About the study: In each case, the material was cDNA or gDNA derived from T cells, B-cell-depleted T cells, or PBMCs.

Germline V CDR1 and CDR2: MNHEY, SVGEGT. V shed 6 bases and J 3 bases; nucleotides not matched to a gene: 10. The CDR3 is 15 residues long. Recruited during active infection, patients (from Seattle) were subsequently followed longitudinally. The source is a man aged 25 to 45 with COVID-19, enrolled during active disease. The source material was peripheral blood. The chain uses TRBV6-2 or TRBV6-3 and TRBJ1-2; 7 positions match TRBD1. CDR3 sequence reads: CASSHYIGTDYGYTF. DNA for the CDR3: TGTGCCAGCAGCCACTACATCGGGACAGACTATGGCTACACCTTC.